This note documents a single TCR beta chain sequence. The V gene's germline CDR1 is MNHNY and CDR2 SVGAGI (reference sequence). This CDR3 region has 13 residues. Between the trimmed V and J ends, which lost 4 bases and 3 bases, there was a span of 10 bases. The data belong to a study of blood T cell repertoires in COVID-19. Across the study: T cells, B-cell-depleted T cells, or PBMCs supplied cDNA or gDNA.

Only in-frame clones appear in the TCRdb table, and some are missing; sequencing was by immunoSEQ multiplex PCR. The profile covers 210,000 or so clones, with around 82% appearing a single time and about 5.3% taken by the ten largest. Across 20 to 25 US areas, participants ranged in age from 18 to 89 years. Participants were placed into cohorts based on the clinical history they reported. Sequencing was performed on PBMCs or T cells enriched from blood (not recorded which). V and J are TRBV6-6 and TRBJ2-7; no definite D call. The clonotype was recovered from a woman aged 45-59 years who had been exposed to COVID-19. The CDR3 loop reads CASSFESNYEQYF. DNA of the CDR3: TGTGCCAGCAGTTTTGAGTCCAACTACGAGCAGTACTTC.